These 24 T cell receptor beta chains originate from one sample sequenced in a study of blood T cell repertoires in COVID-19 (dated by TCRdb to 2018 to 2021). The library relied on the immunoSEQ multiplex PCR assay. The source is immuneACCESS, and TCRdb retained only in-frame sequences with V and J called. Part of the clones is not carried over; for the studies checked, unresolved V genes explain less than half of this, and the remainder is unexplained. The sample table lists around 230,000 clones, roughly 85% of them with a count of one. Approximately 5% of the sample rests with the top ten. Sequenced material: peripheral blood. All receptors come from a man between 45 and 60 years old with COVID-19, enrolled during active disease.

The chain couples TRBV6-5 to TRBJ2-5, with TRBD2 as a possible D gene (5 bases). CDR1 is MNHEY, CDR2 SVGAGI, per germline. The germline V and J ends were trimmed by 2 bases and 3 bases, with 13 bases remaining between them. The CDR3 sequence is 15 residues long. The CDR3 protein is CASSYGSTGEETQYF. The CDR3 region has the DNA TGTGCCAGCAGTTACGGGAGCACCGGAGAAGAGACCCAGTACTTC.

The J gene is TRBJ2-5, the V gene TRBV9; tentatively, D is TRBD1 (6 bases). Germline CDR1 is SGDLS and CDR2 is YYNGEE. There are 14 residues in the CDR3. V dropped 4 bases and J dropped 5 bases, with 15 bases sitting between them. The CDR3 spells CASSPQGGWETQYF. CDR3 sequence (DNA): TGTGCCAGCAGCCCCCAAGGGGGTTGGGAGACCCAGTACTTC.

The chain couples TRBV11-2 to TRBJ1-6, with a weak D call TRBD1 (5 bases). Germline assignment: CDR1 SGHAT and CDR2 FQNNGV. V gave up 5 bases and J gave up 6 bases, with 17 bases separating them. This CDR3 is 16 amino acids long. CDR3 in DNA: TGTGCCAGCAGCCCGGTCCAGGGATTTTTTAATTCACCCCTCCACTTT. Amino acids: CASSPVQGFFNSPLHF.

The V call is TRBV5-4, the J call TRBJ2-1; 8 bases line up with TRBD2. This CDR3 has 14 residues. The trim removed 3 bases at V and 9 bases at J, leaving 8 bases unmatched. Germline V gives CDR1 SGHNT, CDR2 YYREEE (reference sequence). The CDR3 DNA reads TGTGCCAGCAGCTCCCGGACTAGCCCGAGTGAGCAGTTCTTC. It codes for CASSSRTSPSEQFF.

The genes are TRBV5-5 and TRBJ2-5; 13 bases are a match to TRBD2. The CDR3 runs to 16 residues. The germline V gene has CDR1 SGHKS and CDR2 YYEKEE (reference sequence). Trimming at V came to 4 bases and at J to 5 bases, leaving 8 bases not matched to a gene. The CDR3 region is CASSATSGGAWETQYF. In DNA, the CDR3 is TGTGCCAGCAGCGCTACTAGCGGGGGGGCTTGGGAGACCCAGTACTTC.

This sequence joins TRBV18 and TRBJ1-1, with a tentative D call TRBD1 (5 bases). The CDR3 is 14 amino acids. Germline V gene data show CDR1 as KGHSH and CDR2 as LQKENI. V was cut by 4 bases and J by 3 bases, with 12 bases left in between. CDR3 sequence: CASSQRGGDTEAFF. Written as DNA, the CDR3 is TGTGCCAGCTCACAACGGGGAGGGGACACTGAAGCTTTCTTT.

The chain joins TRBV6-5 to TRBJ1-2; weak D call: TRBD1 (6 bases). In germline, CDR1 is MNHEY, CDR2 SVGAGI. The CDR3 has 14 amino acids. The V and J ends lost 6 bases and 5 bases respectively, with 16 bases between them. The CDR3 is CASSATGIGYGYTF. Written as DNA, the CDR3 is TGTGCCAGCAGCGCCACAGGGATTGGGTATGGCTACACCTTC.

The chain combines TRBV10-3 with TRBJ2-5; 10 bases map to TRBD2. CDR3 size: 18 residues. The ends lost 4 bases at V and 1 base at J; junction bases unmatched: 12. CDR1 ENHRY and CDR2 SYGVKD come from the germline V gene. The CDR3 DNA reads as TGTGCCATCAGTGGAGAACTAGCGGGGCTACTGGGCCAAGAGACCCAGTACTTC. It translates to CAISGELAGLLGQETQYF.

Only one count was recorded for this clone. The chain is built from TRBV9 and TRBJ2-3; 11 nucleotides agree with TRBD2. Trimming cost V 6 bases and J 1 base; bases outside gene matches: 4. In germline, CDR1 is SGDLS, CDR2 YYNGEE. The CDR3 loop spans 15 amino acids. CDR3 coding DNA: TGTGCCAGCACCTTAGCGGGGGGGCGCACAGATACGCAGTATTTT. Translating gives CASTLAGGRTDTQYF.

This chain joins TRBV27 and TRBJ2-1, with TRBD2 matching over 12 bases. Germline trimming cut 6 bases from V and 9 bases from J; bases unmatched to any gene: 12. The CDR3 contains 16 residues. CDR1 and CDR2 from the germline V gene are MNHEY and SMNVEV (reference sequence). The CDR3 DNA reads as TGTGCCAGCAGCTTCCTCCTAGCGGGGGGGCCCAGTGAGCAGTTCTTC. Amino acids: CASSFLLAGGPSEQFF.

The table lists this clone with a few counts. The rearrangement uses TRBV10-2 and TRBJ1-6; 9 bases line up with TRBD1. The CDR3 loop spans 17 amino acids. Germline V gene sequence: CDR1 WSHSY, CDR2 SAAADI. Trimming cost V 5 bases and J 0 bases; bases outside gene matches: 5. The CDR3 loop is CASSWGTGSSYNSPLHF. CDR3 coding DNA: TGCGCCAGCAGTTGGGGGACAGGGAGCTCCTATAATTCACCCCTCCACTTT.

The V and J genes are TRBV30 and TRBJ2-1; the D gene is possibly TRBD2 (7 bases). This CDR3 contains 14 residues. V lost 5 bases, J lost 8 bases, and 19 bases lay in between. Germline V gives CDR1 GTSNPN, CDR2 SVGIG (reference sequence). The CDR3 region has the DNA TGTGCCTGGGTGCGGGGGCCCTCCTTCGATGAGCAGTTCTTC. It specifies CAWVRGPSFDEQFF.

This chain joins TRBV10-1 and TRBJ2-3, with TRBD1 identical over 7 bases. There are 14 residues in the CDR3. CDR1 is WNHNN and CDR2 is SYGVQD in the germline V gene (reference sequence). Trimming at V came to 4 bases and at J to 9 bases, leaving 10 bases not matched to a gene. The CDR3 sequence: CASSGSDRVGTQYF. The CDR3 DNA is TGCGCCAGCAGTGGTTCCGACAGGGTAGGCACGCAGTATTTT.

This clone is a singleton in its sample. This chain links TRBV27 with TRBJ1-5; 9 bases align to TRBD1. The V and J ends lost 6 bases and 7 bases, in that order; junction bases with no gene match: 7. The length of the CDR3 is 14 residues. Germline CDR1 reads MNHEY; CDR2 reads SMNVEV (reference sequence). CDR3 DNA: TGTGCCAGCAGGGTACAGGGGGCTGGACAGCCCCAGCATTTT. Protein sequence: CASRVQGAGQPQHF.

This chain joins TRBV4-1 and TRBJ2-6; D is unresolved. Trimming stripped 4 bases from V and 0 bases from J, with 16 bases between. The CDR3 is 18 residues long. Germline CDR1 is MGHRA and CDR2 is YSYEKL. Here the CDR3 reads CASSRGLGPYSGANVLTF. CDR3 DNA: TGCGCCAGCAGCCGCGGTCTGGGTCCCTACTCTGGGGCCAACGTCCTGACTTTC.

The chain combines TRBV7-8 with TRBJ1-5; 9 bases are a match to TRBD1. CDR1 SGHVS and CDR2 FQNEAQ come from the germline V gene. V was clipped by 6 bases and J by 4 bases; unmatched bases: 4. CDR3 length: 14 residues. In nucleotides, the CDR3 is TGTGCCAGCAGGGGACAGGGTTTGAATCAGCCCCAGCATTTT. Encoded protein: CASRGQGLNQPQHF.

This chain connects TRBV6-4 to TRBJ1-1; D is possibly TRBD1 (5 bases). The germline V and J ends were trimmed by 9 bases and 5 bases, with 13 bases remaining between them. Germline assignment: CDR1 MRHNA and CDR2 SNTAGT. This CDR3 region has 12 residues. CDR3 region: CARTGPGTEAFF. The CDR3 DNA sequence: TGTGCCAGAACCGGGCCAGGGACTGAAGCTTTCTTT.

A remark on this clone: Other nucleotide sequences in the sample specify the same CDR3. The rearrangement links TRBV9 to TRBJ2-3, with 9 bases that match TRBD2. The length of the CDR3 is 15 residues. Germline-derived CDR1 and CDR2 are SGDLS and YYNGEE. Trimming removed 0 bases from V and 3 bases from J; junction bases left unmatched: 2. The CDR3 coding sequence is TGTGCCAGCAGCGTAGTGAGCGGGGGGACAGATACGCAGTATTTT. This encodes CASSVVSGGTDTQYF.

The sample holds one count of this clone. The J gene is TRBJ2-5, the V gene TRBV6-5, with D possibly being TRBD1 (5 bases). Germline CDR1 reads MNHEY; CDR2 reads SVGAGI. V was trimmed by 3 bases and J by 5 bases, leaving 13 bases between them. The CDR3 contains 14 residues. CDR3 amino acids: CASSYAGLRETQYF. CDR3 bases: TGTGCCAGCAGTTATGCAGGGCTGAGGGAGACCCAGTACTTC.

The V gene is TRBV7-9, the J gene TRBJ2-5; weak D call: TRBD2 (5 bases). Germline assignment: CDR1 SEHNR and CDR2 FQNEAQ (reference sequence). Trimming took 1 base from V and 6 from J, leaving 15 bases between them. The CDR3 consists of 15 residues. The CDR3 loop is CASSLEGEVSQTQYF. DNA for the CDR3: TGTGCCAGCAGCTTAGAGGGAGAGGTGTCCCAGACCCAGTACTTC.

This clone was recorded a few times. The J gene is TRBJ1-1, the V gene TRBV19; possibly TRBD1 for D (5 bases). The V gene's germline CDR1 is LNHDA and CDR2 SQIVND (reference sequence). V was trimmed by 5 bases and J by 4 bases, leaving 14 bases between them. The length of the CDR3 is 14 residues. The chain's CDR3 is CASSPLQESTEAFF. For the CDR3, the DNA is TGTGCCAGTAGTCCCCTACAGGAATCCACTGAAGCTTTCTTT.

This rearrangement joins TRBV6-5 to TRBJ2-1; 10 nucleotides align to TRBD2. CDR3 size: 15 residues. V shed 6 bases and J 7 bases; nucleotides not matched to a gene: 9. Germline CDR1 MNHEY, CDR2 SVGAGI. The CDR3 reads CASSRSGGALNEQFF. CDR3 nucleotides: TGTGCCAGCAGCCGAAGCGGGGGGGCCTTGAATGAGCAGTTCTTC.

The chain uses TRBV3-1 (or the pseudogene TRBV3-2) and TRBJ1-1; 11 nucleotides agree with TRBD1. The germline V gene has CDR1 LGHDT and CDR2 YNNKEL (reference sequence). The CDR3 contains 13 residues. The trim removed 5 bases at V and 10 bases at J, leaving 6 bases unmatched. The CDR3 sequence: CASSSRTGGLAFF. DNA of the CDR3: TGTGCCAGCAGCTCCCGGACAGGGGGCTTAGCTTTCTTT.

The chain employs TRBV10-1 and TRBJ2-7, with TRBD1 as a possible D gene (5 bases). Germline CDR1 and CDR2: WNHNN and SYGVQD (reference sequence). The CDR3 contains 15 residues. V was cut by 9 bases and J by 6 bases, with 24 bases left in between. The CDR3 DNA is TGCGCCAGTGCAGTGATGGACATAGAAAGGGTCGAGCAGTACTTC. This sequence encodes CASAVMDIERVEQYF.